The TCR beta chain under discussion was sequenced for a study of T cell clonality in common variable immunodeficiency. Study findings and constraints: CVID subjects shared fewer TCRbeta clones than healthy controls did. Fewer deletions and N-nucleotide insertions were reportedly seen in common variable immunodeficiency TCR beta sequences. CVID patient heterogeneity limited repertoire-clinical complication correlations. CVID subjects showed higher TCRbeta clonality than healthy controls.

Profiled with immunoSEQ multiplex PCR; TCRdb holds only in-frame clones, not every one. The record shows around 45,000 clones for this sample, with no singletons present. This clone has ten or more counts. What it recognizes is unknown. With the read ending 3 residues before the CDR3 end, the germline J gene is used to fill in that end. Germline CDR1 and CDR2: SEHNR and FQNEAQ (reference sequence). V shed 6 bases and J 7 bases; nucleotides not matched to a gene: 7. The CDR3 is 14 residues long. This clonotype was sampled from a person between 18 and 69 years old in good health. The rearrangement links TRBV7-9 to TRBJ2-2; 8 bases map to TRBD1. The sequenced sample was peripheral blood mononuclear cells. The covered CDR3 bases are TGTGCCAGCAGAAGGGCAGGGGGCCACGGGGAG. Protein: CASRRAGGHGE. The whole CDR3 is CASRRAGGHGELFF.